Listed below are T cell receptor beta chains from one sample, sequenced in a study of cytomegalovirus exposure and HLA in healthy donors. Clones were read by immunoSEQ multiplex PCR, and TCRdb kept only the in-frame ones, dropping some. The table lists about 160,000 clones, around 75% of them singletons, with around 4.6% in the top ten. The sequencing input was PBMCs. The receptors derive from a young man in good health and CMV-seropositive. Both conserved end residues are part of each CDR3. The order of the fields is J gene, D gene, clone size, V gene, CDR3 protein, CDR3 DNA. The D gene is left open where the match is weak. The size field is filled for only some rows; it gives once, few, many or a size class.

>TRBJ2-5|-|few|TRBV6-6
CASSYPLSGQETQYF
TGTGCCAGCAGTTACCCCCTTTCAGGGCAAGAGACCCAGTACTTC
>TRBJ1-1|-|-|TRBV19
CASIIGGQSMNTEAFF
TGTGCCAGTATTATAGGAGGGCAGAGCATGAACACTGAAGCTTTCTTT
>TRBJ1-2|TRBD1|-|TRBV2
CASTSMGQALGGYTF
TGTGCCAGCACCTCTATGGGACAGGCTCTTGGTGGCTACACCTTC
>TRBJ2-2|-|few|TRBV29-1
CSVNLGAPTNTGELFF
TGCAGCGTTAACCTCGGAGCGCCTACGAACACCGGGGAGCTGTTTTTT
>TRBJ1-2|-|few|TRBV6-1
CASSAIMGGLYTF
TGTGCCAGCAGCGCCATTATGGGGGGGCTCTACACCTTC
>TRBJ1-5|TRBD1|once|TRBV30
CAWRRKRTGGGGSNQPQHF
TGTGCCTGGAGACGAAAGAGGACAGGTGGAGGTGGGAGCAATCAGCCCCAGCATTTT
>TRBJ2-6|-|-|TRBV7-9
CATSRGSGANVLTF
TGTGCCACCTCGCGGGGCTCTGGGGCCAACGTCCTGACTTTC
>TRBJ2-3|-|-|TRBV2
CASSLGDFSDTQYF
TGTGCCAGCAGTCTGGGGGACTTCTCCGATACGCAGTATTTT
>TRBJ1-2|TRBD1|-|TRBV18
CASSPPGQPNYGYTF
TGTGCCAGCTCACCACCGGGACAGCCCAACTATGGCTACACCTTC
>TRBJ1-1|-|-|TRBV27
CASSLRENTEAFF
TGTGCCAGCAGTTTACGGGAGAACACTGAAGCTTTCTTT
>TRBJ2-3|TRBD2|-|TRBV13
CASSRRTSGSITDTQYF
TGTGCCAGCAGCCGGAGGACTAGCGGGAGTATTACAGATACGCAGTATTTT
>TRBJ1-1|-|-|TRBV6-4
CAPKRELNTEAFF
TGTGCCCCAAAACGGGAGTTGAACACTGAAGCTTTCTTT
>TRBJ2-1|-|-|TRBV25-1
CASSEYLDKISYNEQFF
TGTGCCAGCAGTGAATATCTTGACAAGATCTCCTACAATGAGCAGTTCTTC
>TRBJ1-1|TRBD1|-|TRBV5-1
CASRPGTGCNTEAFF
TGCGCCAGCAGACCCGGGACAGGGTGTAACACTGAAGCTTTCTTT
>TRBJ2-6|-|-|TRBV7-9
CASSFDSEGNVLTF
TGTGCCAGCAGCTTTGACAGCGAAGGAAACGTCCTGACTTTC
>TRBJ2-5|-|-|TRBV5-1
CASSEVGRGQETQYF
TGCGCCAGCAGCGAGGTGGGGAGGGGGCAAGAGACCCAGTACTTC